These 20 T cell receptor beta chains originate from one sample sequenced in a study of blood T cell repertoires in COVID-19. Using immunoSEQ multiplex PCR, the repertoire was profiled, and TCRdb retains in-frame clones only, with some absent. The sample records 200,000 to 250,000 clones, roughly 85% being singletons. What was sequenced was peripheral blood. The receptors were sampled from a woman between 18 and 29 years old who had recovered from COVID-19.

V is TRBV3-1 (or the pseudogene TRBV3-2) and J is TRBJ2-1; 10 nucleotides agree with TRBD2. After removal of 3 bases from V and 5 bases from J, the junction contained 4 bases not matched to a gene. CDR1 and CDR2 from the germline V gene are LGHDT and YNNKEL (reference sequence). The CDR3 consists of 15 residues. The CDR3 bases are TGTGCCAGCAGCCACCTAGCGGGAGTGAACAATGAGCAGTTCTTC. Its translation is CASSHLAGVNNEQFF.

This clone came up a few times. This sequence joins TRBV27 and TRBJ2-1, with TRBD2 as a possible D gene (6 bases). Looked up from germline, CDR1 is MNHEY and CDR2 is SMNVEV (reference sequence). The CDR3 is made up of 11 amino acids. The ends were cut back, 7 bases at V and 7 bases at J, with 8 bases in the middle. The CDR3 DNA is TGTGCCAGCAACGGGGGTAATGAGCAGTTCTTC. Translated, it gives CASNGGNEQFF.

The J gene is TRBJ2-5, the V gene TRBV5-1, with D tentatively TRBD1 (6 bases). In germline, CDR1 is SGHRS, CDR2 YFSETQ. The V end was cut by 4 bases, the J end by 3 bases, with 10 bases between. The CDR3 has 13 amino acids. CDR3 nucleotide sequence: TGCGCCAGCAGCACGGACAGCGAAGAGACCCAGTACTTC. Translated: CASSTDSEETQYF.

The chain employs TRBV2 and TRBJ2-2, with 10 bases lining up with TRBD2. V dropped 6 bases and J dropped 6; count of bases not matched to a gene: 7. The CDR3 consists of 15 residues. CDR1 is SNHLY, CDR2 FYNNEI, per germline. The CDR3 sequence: CASSVGLAKAGELFF. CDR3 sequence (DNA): TGTGCCAGCAGCGTGGGACTAGCGAAGGCCGGGGAGCTGTTTTTT.

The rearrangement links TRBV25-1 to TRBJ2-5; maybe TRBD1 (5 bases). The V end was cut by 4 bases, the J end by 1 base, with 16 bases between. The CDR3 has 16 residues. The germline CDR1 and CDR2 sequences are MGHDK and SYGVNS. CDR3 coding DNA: TGTGCCAGCAGTGGTTCCCGTGGGGCGAGCCAAGAGACCCAGTACTTC. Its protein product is CASSGSRGASQETQYF.

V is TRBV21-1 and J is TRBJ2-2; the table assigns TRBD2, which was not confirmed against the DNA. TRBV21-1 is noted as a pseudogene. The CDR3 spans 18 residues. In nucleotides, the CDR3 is TGTGCCAGCAGCAAAGCATCGCGACTAGCGGGAGTCACCGGGGAGCTGTTTTTT. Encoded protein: CASSKASRLAGVTGELFF.

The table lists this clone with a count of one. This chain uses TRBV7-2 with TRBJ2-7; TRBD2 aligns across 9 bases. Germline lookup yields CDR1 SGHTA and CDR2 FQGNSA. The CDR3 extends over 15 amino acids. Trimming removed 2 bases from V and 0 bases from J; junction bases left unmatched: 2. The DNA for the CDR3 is TGTGCCAGCAGCTTAATTAGCGGGAGCTCCTACGAGCAGTACTTC. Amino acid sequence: CASSLISGSSYEQYF.

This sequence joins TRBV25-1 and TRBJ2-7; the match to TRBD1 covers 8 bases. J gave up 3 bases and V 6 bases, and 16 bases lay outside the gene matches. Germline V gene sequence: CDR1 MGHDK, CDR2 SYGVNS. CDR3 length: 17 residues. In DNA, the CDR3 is TGTGCCAGCAGATCGGCGAGGACAGGGCTAAAGTTCTACGAGCAGTACTTC. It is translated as CASRSARTGLKFYEQYF.

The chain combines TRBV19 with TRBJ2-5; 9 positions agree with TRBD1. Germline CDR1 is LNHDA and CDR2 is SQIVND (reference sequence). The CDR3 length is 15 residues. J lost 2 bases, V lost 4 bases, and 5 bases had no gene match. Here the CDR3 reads CASSNRQGDQETQYF. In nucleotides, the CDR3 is TGTGCCAGTAGTAATCGACAGGGGGATCAAGAGACCCAGTACTTC.

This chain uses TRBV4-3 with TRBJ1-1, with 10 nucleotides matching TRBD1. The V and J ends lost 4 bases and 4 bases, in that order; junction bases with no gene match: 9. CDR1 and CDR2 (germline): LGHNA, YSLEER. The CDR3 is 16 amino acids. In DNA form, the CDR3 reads TGCGCCAGCAGCCCGGGACAGGGGATATCGGGCACTGAAGCTTTCTTT. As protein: CASSPGQGISGTEAFF.

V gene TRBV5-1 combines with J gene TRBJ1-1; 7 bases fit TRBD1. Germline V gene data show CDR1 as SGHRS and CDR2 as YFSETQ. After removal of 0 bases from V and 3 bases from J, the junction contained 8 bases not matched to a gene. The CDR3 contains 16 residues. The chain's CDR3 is CASSLAKGQYDTEAFF. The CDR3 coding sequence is TGCGCCAGCAGCTTGGCCAAGGGACAGTACGACACTGAAGCTTTCTTT.

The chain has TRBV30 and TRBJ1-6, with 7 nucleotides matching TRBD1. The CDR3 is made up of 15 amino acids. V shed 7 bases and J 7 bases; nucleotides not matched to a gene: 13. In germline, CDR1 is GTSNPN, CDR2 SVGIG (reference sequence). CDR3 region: CASLPRDSRNSPLHF. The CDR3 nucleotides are TGTGCCTCTCTTCCCAGGGACAGTCGGAATTCACCCCTCCACTTT.

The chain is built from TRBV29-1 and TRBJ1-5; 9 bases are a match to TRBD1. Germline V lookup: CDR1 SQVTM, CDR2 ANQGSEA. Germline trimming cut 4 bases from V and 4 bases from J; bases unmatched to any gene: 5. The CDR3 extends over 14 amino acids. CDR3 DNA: TGCAGCGTTGCGTTTGGGACAGGGAATCAGCCCCAGCATTTT. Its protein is CSVAFGTGNQPQHF.

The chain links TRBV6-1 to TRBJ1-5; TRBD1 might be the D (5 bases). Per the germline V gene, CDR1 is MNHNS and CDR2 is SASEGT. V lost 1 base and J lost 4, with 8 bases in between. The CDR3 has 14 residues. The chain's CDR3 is CASSEGRENQPQHF. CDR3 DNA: TGTGCCAGCAGTGAAGGCAGGGAAAATCAGCCCCAGCATTTT.

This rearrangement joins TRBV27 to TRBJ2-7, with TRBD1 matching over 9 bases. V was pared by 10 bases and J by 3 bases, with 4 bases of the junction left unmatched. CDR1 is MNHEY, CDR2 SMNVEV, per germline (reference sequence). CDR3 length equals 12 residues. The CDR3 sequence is CATGTGIYEQYF. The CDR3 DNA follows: TGTGCCACCGGGACAGGGATCTACGAGCAGTACTTC.

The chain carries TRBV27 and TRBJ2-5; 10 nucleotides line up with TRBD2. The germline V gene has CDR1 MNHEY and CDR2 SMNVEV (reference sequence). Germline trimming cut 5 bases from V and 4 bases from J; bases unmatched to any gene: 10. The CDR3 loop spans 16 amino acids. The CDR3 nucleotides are TGTGCCAGCAGTGCCGATCGGGTAGCGGGAGGAGAGACCCAGTACTTC. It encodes CASSADRVAGGETQYF.

The CDR3 DNA sequence: TGTGCCTGGAGTGTTTTAGCGGCCTTCACAGATACGCAGTATTTT. Its translation is CAWSVLAAFTDTQYF. The chain links TRBV30 to TRBJ2-3, with D perhaps TRBD2 (6 bases). Germline values: CDR1 GTSNPN, CDR2 SVGIG (reference sequence). This CDR3 is built from 15 residues. Trimming cost V 0 bases and J 2 bases, with 12 bases left between them.

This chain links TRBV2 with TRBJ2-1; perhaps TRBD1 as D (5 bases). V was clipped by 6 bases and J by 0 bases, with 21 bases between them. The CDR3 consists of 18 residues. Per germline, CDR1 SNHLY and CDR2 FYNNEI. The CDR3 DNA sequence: TGTGCCAGCAGACTCCAATCAGGGATTTCGAGCTCCTACAATGAGCAGTTCTTC. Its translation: CASRLQSGISSSYNEQFF.

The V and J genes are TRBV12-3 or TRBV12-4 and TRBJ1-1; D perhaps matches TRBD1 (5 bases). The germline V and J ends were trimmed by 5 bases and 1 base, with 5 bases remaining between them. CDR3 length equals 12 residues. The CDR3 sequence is CASSDRNTEAFF. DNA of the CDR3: TGTGCCAGCAGTGACAGGAACACTGAAGCTTTCTTT.

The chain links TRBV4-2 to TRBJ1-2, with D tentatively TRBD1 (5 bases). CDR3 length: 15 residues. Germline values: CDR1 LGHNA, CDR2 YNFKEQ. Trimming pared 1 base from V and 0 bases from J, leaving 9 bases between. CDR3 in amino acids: CASSQGPGPNYGYTF. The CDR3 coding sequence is TGTGCCAGCAGCCAAGGCCCAGGGCCTAACTATGGCTACACCTTC.